Below, 15 T cell receptor beta chains from the same sample are listed, as sequenced in a study of cytomegalovirus exposure and HLA in healthy donors. PCR primers comprised 60 Vbeta and 13 Jbeta primers. Repertoires were generated with immunoSEQ multiplex PCR, while TCRdb's copy carries only in-frame clones and drops some. The table records under 150,000 clones, 75% to 85% of them present only once. Sequenced material: PBMCs. These receptors all stem from a woman between 40 and 50 years old in good health and CMV-seropositive.

The rearrangement joins TRBV2 to TRBJ2-5; D may be TRBD2 (5 bases). Per the germline V gene, CDR1 is SNHLY and CDR2 is FYNNEI. The V end was cut by 5 bases, the J end by 2 bases, with 12 bases between. This CDR3 region has 14 residues. The CDR3 sequence: CASSSDYLQETQYF. The CDR3 nucleotides read TGTGCCAGCAGTTCAGACTACCTTCAAGAGACCCAGTACTTC. Full variable domain (rest looked up from reference TRBV2 and TRBJ2-5): EPEVTQTPSHQVTQMGQEVILRCVPISNHLYFYWYRQILGQKVEFLVSFYNNEISEKSEIFDDQFSVERPDGSNFTLKIRSTKLEDSAMYFCASSSDYLQETQYFGPGTRLLVL.

This clone was seen more than once but under ten times. The rearrangement uses TRBV5-1 and TRBJ1-1; 11 positions agree with TRBD1. CDR3 size: 14 residues. Germline V lookup: CDR1 SGHRS, CDR2 YFSETQ. Trimming removed 3 bases from V and 5 bases from J; junction bases left unmatched: 3. The chain's CDR3 is CASSSGTGGTEAFF. CDR3 bases: TGCGCCAGCAGCTCCGGGACAGGGGGGACTGAAGCTTTCTTT.

On this clone itself: The junction departs from germline at one end; a sequencing error may be responsible. CDR3 in amino acids: CSSSFGGRSLEQYF. The CDR3 region has the DNA TGTTCCAGCAGCTTTGGCGGGAGAAGCCTTGAGCAGTACTTC. The chain uses TRBV7-9 and TRBJ2-7; 7 bases agree with TRBD2. Germline V gene sequence: CDR1 SEHNR, CDR2 FQNEAQ (reference sequence). The CDR3 consists of 14 residues.

The genes are TRBV7-9 and TRBJ2-7, with 11 bases that match TRBD2. Trimming cost V 5 bases and J 1 base; bases outside gene matches: 10. Germline V gene sequence: CDR1 SEHNR, CDR2 FQNEAQ (reference sequence). The CDR3 loop spans 17 amino acids. The CDR3 DNA is TGTGCCAGCAGCCCTATCTCGACTAGCGGGAATTCCTACGAGCAGTACTTC. Protein product: CASSPISTSGNSYEQYF.

This rearrangement joins TRBV5-1 to TRBJ1-4; 8 bases line up with TRBD1. Per the germline V gene, CDR1 is SGHRS and CDR2 is YFSETQ. The CDR3 is 16 amino acids. V trimming: 4 bases; J trimming: 0 bases; junction bases outside the gene matches: 5. This CDR3 is CASSVGQAATNEKLFF. The DNA for the CDR3 is TGCGCCAGCAGCGTGGGACAGGCTGCAACTAATGAAAAACTGTTTTTT. Full variable domain (missing parts from reference TRBV5-1 and TRBJ1-4): KAGVTQTPRYLIKTRGQQVTLSCSPISGHRSVSWYQQTPGQGLQFLFEYFSETQRNKGNFPGRFSGRQFSNSRSEMNVSTLELGDSALYLCASSVGQAATNEKLFFGSGTQLSVL.

This clone appeared a few times. The chain carries TRBV7-9 and TRBJ2-2; no definite D call. The CDR3 contains 12 residues. Trimming shortened V by 2 bases and J by 6 bases, and 4 bases separated the two germline ends. CDR1 is SEHNR and CDR2 is FQNEAQ in the germline V gene (reference sequence). Here the CDR3 reads CASSLPPGELFF. CDR3 nucleotide sequence: TGTGCCAGCAGCTTACCTCCCGGGGAGCTGTTTTTT.

The chain is built from TRBV19 and TRBJ2-7; D is unresolved. The germline CDR1 and CDR2 sequences are LNHDA and SQIVND (reference sequence). The CDR3 sequence is 13 residues long. Trimming removed 4 bases at V and 6 bases at J, with 13 bases between. This CDR3 reads CASSTRMVGEQYF. The CDR3, as DNA: TGTGCCAGTAGTACCCGCATGGTCGGCGAGCAGTACTTC.

The rearrangement joins TRBV5-6 to TRBJ1-2, with 7 positions matching TRBD1. Trimming took 3 bases from V and 8 from J; bases not matched to a gene: 7. CDR1 is SGHDT and CDR2 is YYEEEE in the germline V gene. CDR3 length equals 13 residues. The CDR3 sequence is CASSYTGAGGYTF. DNA of the CDR3: TGTGCCAGCAGCTATACAGGGGCGGGAGGCTACACCTTC.

This clone came up a few times. The genes are TRBV6-5 and TRBJ2-5, with a tentative D call TRBD1 (7 bases). CDR3 length: 14 residues. CDR1 and CDR2 from the germline V gene are MNHEY and SVGAGI. V dropped 8 bases and J dropped 2 bases, with 15 bases sitting between them. The CDR3 DNA is TGTGCCAGCCTAAAGCCAGGGGGGCAAGAGACCCAGTACTTC. Its translation is CASLKPGGQETQYF.

This clone was found once. This chain links TRBV2 with TRBJ2-6, with a tentative D call TRBD1 (5 bases). This CDR3 has 18 residues. The V and J ends lost 4 bases and 0 bases respectively, with 16 bases between them. Germline lookup yields CDR1 SNHLY and CDR2 FYNNEI. The CDR3 sequence: CASSGEKGYNSGANVLTF. Written as DNA, the CDR3 is TGTGCCAGCAGTGGTGAGAAGGGGTATAACTCTGGGGCCAACGTCCTGACTTTC.

This chain links TRBV4-1 with TRBJ1-2; D not resolved. In germline, CDR1 is MGHRA, CDR2 YSYEKL. The CDR3 is 14 amino acids. V was cut by 0 bases and J by 0 bases, with 5 bases left in between. The CDR3 here is CASSQDTANYGYTF. CDR3 sequence (DNA): TGCGCCAGCAGCCAAGATACGGCTAACTATGGCTACACCTTC.

This sequence joins TRBV5-1 and TRBJ2-5, with 9 positions matching TRBD1. Germline-derived CDR1 and CDR2 are SGHRS and YFSETQ. The CDR3 runs to 17 residues. The junction had 9 bases not matched to a gene; V was cut back by 2 bases and J by 1 base. The CDR3 nucleotides read TGCGCCAGCAGCTTAGGACAGGGGTTGTTGGCCCAAGAGACCCAGTACTTC. Amino acids: CASSLGQGLLAQETQYF.

The rearrangement joins TRBV7-6 to TRBJ2-3; D is uncertain. This CDR3 contains 16 residues. V gave up 1 base and J gave up 10 bases, with 21 bases separating them. Germline CDR1 is SGHVS and CDR2 is FNYEAQ. The CDR3 here is CASSLEPTDRGDPQYF. CDR3 coding DNA: TGTGCCAGCAGCTTAGAGCCGACGGATCGAGGAGACCCGCAGTATTTT.

The chain uses TRBV5-6 and TRBJ1-4, with D maybe TRBD1 (6 bases). The germline CDR1 and CDR2 sequences are SGHDT and YYEEEE. V was clipped by 0 bases and J by 5 bases, with 11 bases between them. The CDR3 is made up of 15 amino acids. The CDR3 loop reads CASSLDNRVNEKLFF. The CDR3 DNA follows: TGTGCCAGCAGCTTGGATAACAGGGTCAATGAAAAACTGTTTTTT.

CDR3 sequence: CASSLGIAGGRNEQFF. Written as DNA, the CDR3 is TGTGCCAGCAGCTTGGGAATAGCGGGAGGGCGGAATGAGCAGTTCTTC. The chain carries TRBV5-5 and TRBJ2-1, with TRBD2 identical over 11 bases. Germline CDR1 reads SGHKS; CDR2 reads YYEKEE (reference sequence). J was trimmed by 7 bases and V by 0 bases; bases with no gene match: 6. There are 16 residues in the CDR3.